This TCR beta chain was captured by sequencing in a study of blood T cells in healthy people across ages. The V gene lost 4 bases and the J gene lost 3 bases, with 8 bases spanning the gap. The CDR3 is made up of 12 amino acids. Germline CDR1 reads SQVTM; CDR2 reads ANQGSEA. A sample-barcoded 5' primer and a J-beta primer mix were used in a second PCR of about 6 to 11 cycles. TCRdb independently ran MiXCR on the 5' RACE reads; one entry per CDR3 protein. The sample has about 1.6 million distinct CDR3 sequences; 34% are singletons. The TCR sequence derives from a woman under 40 in good health. The sequenced sample consisted of blood. This chain joins TRBV29-1 and TRBJ2-3; a possible D gene is TRBD2 (6 bases). The DNA for the CDR3 is TGCAGCGTTGCGGGGGAGACAGATACGCAGTATTTT. Its protein is CSVAGETDTQYF.